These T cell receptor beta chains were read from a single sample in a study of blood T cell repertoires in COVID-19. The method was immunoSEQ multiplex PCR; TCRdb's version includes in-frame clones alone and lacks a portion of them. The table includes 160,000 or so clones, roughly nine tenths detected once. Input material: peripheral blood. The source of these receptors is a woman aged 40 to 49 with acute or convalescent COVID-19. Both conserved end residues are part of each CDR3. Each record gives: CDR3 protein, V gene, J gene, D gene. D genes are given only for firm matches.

CDR3: CASNSLQDDTEAFF; V: TRBV2; J: TRBJ1-1; D: .
CDR3: CASSPGTGGTDTQYF; V: TRBV5-8; J: TRBJ2-3; D: TRBD1
CDR3: CASKRGAITEAFF; V: TRBV12-3/TRBV12-4; J: TRBJ1-1; D: .
CDR3: CASSQQLTGQTYEQYF; V: TRBV4-1; J: TRBJ2-7; D: .
CDR3: CASSVGFGSGANVLTF; V: TRBV9; J: TRBJ2-6; D: .
CDR3: CASSYLGLAGYNEQFF; V: TRBV6-5; J: TRBJ2-1; D: TRBD2
CDR3: CASSLDRGAGNTIYF; V: TRBV4-1; J: TRBJ1-3; D: TRBD1
CDR3: CASSSSGTGFHEQFF; V: TRBV11-2; J: TRBJ2-1; D: TRBD1
CDR3: CASKETGVHTEAFF; V: TRBV28; J: TRBJ1-1; D: TRBD1
CDR3: CSASQGAYNIQYF; V: TRBV20-1; J: TRBJ2-4; D: TRBD1
CDR3: CASSQAVTSTDTQYF; V: TRBV6-5; J: TRBJ2-3; D: .
CDR3: CASSSPIQGANYGYTF; V: TRBV28; J: TRBJ1-2; D: TRBD1
CDR3: CATSDSSRGEQFF; V: TRBV24-1; J: TRBJ2-1; D: .
CDR3: CASSTQLGRASYNEQFF; V: TRBV5-8; J: TRBJ2-1; D: TRBD2
CDR3: CASNAGGDNQPQHF; V: TRBV6-5; J: TRBJ1-5; D: .
CDR3: CASSFRGSNQPQHF; V: TRBV5-6; J: TRBJ1-5; D: .
CDR3: CASSYRREESPLHF; V: TRBV11-1; J: TRBJ1-6; D: .
CDR3: CASSSPTGAYIPNTGELFF; V: TRBV7-9; J: TRBJ2-2; D: TRBD1
CDR3: CASISGDGNYGYTF; V: TRBV2; J: TRBJ1-2; D: .
CDR3: CASSHGSDEQFF; V: TRBV5-6; J: TRBJ2-1; D: .
CDR3: CASSSDRDYQPQHF; V: TRBV7-9; J: TRBJ1-5; D: TRBD1
CDR3: CASSLIPSGSGETQYF; V: TRBV7-2; J: TRBJ2-5; D: TRBD2
CDR3: CASTQGAKEKLFF; V: TRBV11-2; J: TRBJ1-4; D: TRBD1
CDR3: CASSSFRDSYHSGNTIYF; V: TRBV5-1; J: TRBJ1-3; D: TRBD1
CDR3: CASSFLTQGVYEQYF; V: TRBV5-1; J: TRBJ2-7; D: TRBD1
CDR3: CASRVTGVSSYEQYF; V: TRBV6-5; J: TRBJ2-7; D: TRBD1
CDR3: CASSLEEGTDTQYF; V: TRBV11-1; J: TRBJ2-3; D: .
CDR3: CASSPDPGIVTEAFF; V: TRBV14; J: TRBJ1-1; D: .
CDR3: CASSFSTWTGRLNQSQHF; V: TRBV28; J: TRBJ1-5; D: TRBD1
CDR3: CATLAYPVRADTQYF; V: TRBV28; J: TRBJ2-3; D: .
CDR3: CASSRRDRGPGELFF; V: TRBV5-6; J: TRBJ2-2; D: TRBD1
CDR3: CASSPRTSGVDNEQFF; V: TRBV11-2; J: TRBJ2-1; D: TRBD2
CDR3: CASTKSGGPYVEAFF; V: TRBV7-8; J: TRBJ1-1; D: .
CDR3: CASSLAESYEQYF; V: TRBV13; J: TRBJ2-7; D: .
CDR3: CASRVGTGDTEAFF; V: TRBV28; J: TRBJ1-1; D: TRBD1
CDR3: CASSVGTNSYEQYF; V: TRBV9; J: TRBJ2-7; D: .
CDR3: CASTGFGDTGELFF; V: TRBV7-9; J: TRBJ2-2; D: .
CDR3: CASSPVTSSGNTIYF; V: TRBV7-9; J: TRBJ1-3; D: .
CDR3: CASILGVRRDKATQYF; V: TRBV2; J: TRBJ2-5; D: .
CDR3: CAARQTNSPLHF; V: TRBV6-5; J: TRBJ1-6; D: .
CDR3: CASSMEGQGINEQFF; V: TRBV19; J: TRBJ2-1; D: TRBD1
CDR3: CASSLSFGTSGGPTDTQYF; V: TRBV5-1; J: TRBJ2-3; D: TRBD2
CDR3: CASRSGGNSYEQYF; V: TRBV6-5; J: TRBJ2-7; D: .
CDR3: CASSPPGAGGYNEQFF; V: TRBV11-2; J: TRBJ2-1; D: TRBD2
CDR3: CASSQTSGRSAVEQFF; V: TRBV4-2; J: TRBJ2-1; D: TRBD2
CDR3: CASSLDRVSTEAFF; V: TRBV5-6; J: TRBJ1-1; D: .
CDR3: CAISSFRDSYEQYF; V: TRBV10-3; J: TRBJ2-7; D: .
CDR3: CASRHREPEARTDTQYF; V: TRBV7-9; J: TRBJ2-3; D: .